This record looks at one TCR beta chain sequence and its context. The DNA is omitted, as the CDR3 cannot be located on it reliably, and the CDR3 follows TCRdb's listing. This entry is derived from a study of blood T cell repertoires in COVID-19. About the research overall: Collection of acute and convalescent COVID-19 samples took place in the United States, Italy and Spain. PBMCs, B-cell-depleted T cells, or T cells provided the cDNA or gDNA that made up the material.

With termini counted, the CDR3 has 13 amino acids. In the original analysis: Reference gene primer amplification gave estimated nucleated cell counts. Method: immunoSEQ multiplex PCR; TCRdb's copy keeps in-frame clones and lacks some. The V and J calls and the clone size are those of that table, but D and trimming were determined from the DNA. The sample comprises roughly 150,000 clones, approximately 91% of which are singletons, and about 2% rests with the top ten. Material for sequencing was peripheral blood. This chain uses TRBV12-3 or TRBV12-4 with TRBJ2-3; TRBD2 reflects the table's D call only, with no check against the DNA. The receptor comes from a man aged 18 to 29 with acute or convalescent COVID-19. The CDR3 region is CASSSSSTDTQYF.